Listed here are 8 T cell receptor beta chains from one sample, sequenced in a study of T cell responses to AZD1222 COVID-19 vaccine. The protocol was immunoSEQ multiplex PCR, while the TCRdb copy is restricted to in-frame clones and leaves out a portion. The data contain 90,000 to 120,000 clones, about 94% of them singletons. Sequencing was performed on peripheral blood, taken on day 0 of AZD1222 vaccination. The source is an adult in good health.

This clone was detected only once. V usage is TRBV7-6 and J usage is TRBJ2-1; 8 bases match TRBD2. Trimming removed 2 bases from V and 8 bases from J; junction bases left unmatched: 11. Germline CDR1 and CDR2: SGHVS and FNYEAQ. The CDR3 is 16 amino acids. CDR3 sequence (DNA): TGTGCCAGCAGCTTAATTGTCGGGGGGGCTGGTTATGAGCAGTTCTTC. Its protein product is CASSLIVGGAGYEQFF. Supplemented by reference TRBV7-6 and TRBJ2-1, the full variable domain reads GAGVSQSPRYKVTKRGQDVALRCDPISGHVSLYWYRQALGQGPEFLTYFNYEAQQDKSGLPNDRFSAERPEGSISTLTIQRTEQRDSAMYRCASSLIVGGAGYEQFFGPGTRLTVL.

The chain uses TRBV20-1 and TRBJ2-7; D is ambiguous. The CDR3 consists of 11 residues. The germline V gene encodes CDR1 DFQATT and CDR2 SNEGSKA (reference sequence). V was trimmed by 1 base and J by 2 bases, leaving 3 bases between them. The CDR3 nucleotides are TGCAGTGCTAGAGGGGCCTACGAGCAGTACTTC. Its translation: CSARGAYEQYF.

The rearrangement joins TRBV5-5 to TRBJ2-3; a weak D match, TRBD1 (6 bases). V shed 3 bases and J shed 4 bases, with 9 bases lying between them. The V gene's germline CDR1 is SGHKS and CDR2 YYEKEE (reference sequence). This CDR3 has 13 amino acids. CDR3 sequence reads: CASSYQGSDTQYF. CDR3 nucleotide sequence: TGTGCCAGCAGCTATCAGGGGTCAGATACGCAGTATTTT.

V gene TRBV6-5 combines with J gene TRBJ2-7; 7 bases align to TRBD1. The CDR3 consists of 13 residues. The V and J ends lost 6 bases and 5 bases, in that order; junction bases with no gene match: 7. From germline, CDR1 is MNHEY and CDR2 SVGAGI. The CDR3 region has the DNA TGTGCCAGCAGAAACAGGGGTTGGGACGAGCAGTACTTC. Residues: CASRNRGWDEQYF.

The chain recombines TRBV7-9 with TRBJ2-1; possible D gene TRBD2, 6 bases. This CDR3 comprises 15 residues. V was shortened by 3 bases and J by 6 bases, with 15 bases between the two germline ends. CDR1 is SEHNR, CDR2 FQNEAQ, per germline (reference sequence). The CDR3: CASSFRRRDTNEQFF. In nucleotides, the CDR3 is TGTGCCAGCAGCTTCAGGAGGAGGGATACCAATGAGCAGTTCTTC.

CDR3 in DNA: TGTGCCAGCAGCTTAGGGGCGTTGGGGGTTTCACCCCTCCACTTT. Translated, it gives CASSLGALGVSPLHF. V usage is TRBV11-3 and J usage is TRBJ1-6; D perhaps matches TRBD1 (5 bases). CDR1 SGHNT and CDR2 YENEEA come from the germline V gene. This CDR3 has 15 amino acids. With 1 base removed from V and 9 bases from J, the gap between germline ends came to 13 bases.

Here the CDR3 reads CASSLKGSNYGYTF. CDR3 coding DNA: TGTGCCAGCAGCCTCAAGGGATCTAACTATGGCTACACCTTC. The chain is built from TRBV27 and TRBJ1-2; D uncertain. Germline CDR1 MNHEY, CDR2 SMNVEV (reference sequence). The CDR3 covers 14 residues. Trimming stripped 6 bases from V and 0 bases from J, with 11 bases between.

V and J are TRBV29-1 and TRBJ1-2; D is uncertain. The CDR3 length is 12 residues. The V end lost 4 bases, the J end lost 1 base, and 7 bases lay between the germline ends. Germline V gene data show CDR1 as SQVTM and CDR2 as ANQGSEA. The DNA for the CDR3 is TGCAGCGTTGGGACGGGTAACTATGGCTACACCTTC. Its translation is CSVGTGNYGYTF.